This record concerns one TCR beta chain sequence. Different DNA sequences within this sample yield the same CDR3. Looked up from germline, CDR1 is SGHTA and CDR2 is FQGNSA. V was trimmed by 5 bases and J by 4 bases, leaving 9 bases between them. The CDR3 runs 13 residues. TCRdb keeps only in-frame clones here, not all; method: immunoSEQ multiplex PCR. The sample lists approximately 220,000 clones, about 83% occurring once. Participant age was roughly 18 to 95 years, and participants resided in about 25 US areas. Cohort allocation depended upon clinical history that participants reported. These data come from a study of blood T cell repertoires in COVID-19. Study information: Some COVID-19 samples were acute and others convalescent; all came from the United States, Italy and Spain.

Sequencing used PBMCs or T cells enriched from blood (not recorded which). The clonotype comes from a middle-aged woman who had recovered from COVID-19. The chain links TRBV7-2 to TRBJ1-5; unclear D gene. CDR3 bases: TGTGCCAGCAGCCTACGGGGAAATCAGCCCCAGCATTTT. Translation: CASSLRGNQPQHF.